The source of this T cell receptor beta chain is a study of OX40 agonist ivuxolimab in advanced cancers. The CDR3 runs to 13 residues. The germline gives CDR1 LNHDA, CDR2 SQIVND (reference sequence). V was cut by 7 bases and J by 2 bases, with 10 bases left in between. Clones were sequenced by immunoSEQ multiplex PCR, and TCRdb holds only the in-frame ones, with some missing. This sample yields tens of thousands of clones, of which approximately 81% are seen a single time; around 4.2% belongs to the top ten. This clone turned up a few times. The chain carries TRBV19 and TRBJ2-3; D unresolved. The material sequenced was CD4+ or CD8+ T cells sorted from blood, taken in a trial of the OX40 agonist ivuxolimab. The TCR sequence derives from an adult with an advanced solid tumor such as melanoma, head and neck, liver or kidney cancer. The CDR3: CASKFSNTDTQYF. The DNA of the CDR3 is TGTGCCAGTAAATTCTCTAACACAGATACGCAGTATTTT.